These T cell receptor beta chains were read from a single sample in a study of cytomegalovirus exposure and HLA in healthy donors. Repertoires were generated with immunoSEQ multiplex PCR, while TCRdb's copy carries only in-frame clones and drops some. The table has 100,000 to 150,000 clones, roughly 81% seen once. Material for sequencing was PBMCs. These receptors all stem from a young woman in good health and CMV-seronegative. The CDR3 runs from the conserved cysteine through the conserved F or W. Each record gives: D gene, J gene, V gene, clone size, CDR3 DNA, CDR3 protein. D genes are given only for firm matches. Only part of the rows carry a size: once, few, many, or a class if the clone is expanded.

>TRBD1|TRBJ1-1|TRBV7-9|NA
TGTGCCAGCAGCCCGGGACAGCGGAACACTGAAGCTTTCTTT
CASSPGQRNTEAFF
>TRBD1|TRBJ2-1|TRBV18|NA
TGTGCCAGCTCCGGGGCCGGGCAGGGGGCAAATGAGCAGTTCTTC
CASSGAGQGANEQFF
>TRBD1|TRBJ2-7|TRBV5-1|NA
TGCGCCAGCAGCTTGGGTAGGACAGGGGTTTCCTACGAGCAGTACTTC
CASSLGRTGVSYEQYF
>NA|TRBJ2-5|TRBV11-1|NA
TGTGCCAGCAGCTACCAGACAGGGGAGGGGGAGACCCAGTACTTC
CASSYQTGEGETQYF
>TRBD1|TRBJ1-1|TRBV10-1|NA
TGCGCCAGCAGTGAGTCCCAACAGGGGGCCTTCACTGAAGCTTTCTTT
CASSESQQGAFTEAFF
>NA|TRBJ1-1|TRBV4-1|NA
TGCGCCAGCAGCCTCGTGGGGAGGAGGGGCACTGAAGCTTTCTTT
CASSLVGRRGTEAFF
>TRBD1|TRBJ2-7|TRBV5-1|NA
TGCGCCAGCAGCTTGGAGCCGACAGGGGGCTACGAGCAGTACTTC
CASSLEPTGGYEQYF
>NA|TRBJ2-3|TRBV4-3|NA
TGCGCCAGCAGCCAAAACTCCCCCTTCTCGGATACGCAGTATTTT
CASSQNSPFSDTQYF
>NA|TRBJ2-3|TRBV6-4|NA
TGTGCCAGCAGTAAGGACCGGGGAGGCACAGATACGCAGTATTTT
CASSKDRGGTDTQYF
>NA|TRBJ1-4|TRBV29-1|NA
TGCAGCGGAGGGACCTTAAGCGGGGGAAATGAAAAACTGTTTTTT
CSGGTLSGGNEKLFF
>TRBD2|TRBJ2-7|TRBV4-1|few
TGCGCCAGCAGCCAAGCGGGGGGAACGCCCTACGAGCAGTACTTC
CASSQAGGTPYEQYF
>NA|TRBJ2-7|TRBV4-2|NA
TGTGCCAGCAGCCAAGAAGGGGATGAGCAGTACTTC
CASSQEGDEQYF
>NA|TRBJ2-2|TRBV25-1|NA
TGTGCCAGCAGTGAATCGGGAGGGACAGCCTACACCGGGGAGCTGTTTTTT
CASSESGGTAYTGELFF
>TRBD2|TRBJ2-1|TRBV7-9|once
TGTGCCAGCAGCTTAGTCCTAGCGGCAGCGGATGAGCAGTTCTTC
CASSLVLAAADEQFF
>NA|TRBJ1-1|TRBV6-5|NA
TGTGCCAGCAGTTTCGGGGGGGGGAACACTGAAGCTTTCTTT
CASSFGGGNTEAFF
>NA|TRBJ2-3|TRBV19|NA
TGTGCCAGTAGTATCCCCAGGGATGGCTCGACGCAGTATTTT
CASSIPRDGSTQYF
>NA|TRBJ1-2|TRBV15|NA
TGTGCCACCAGCAGAGATCCTTGGGCTGGCTACACCTTC
CATSRDPWAGYTF
>NA|TRBJ1-5|TRBV30|NA
TGTGCCTGGAACAGGCAAAGCAATCAGCCCCAGCATTTT
CAWNRQSNQPQHF
>TRBD1|TRBJ1-2|TRBV2|NA
TGTGCCAGCAGTCGGACAGGGCCAGGCTACACCTTC
CASSRTGPGYTF
>TRBD2|TRBJ2-1|TRBV28|NA
TGTGCCAGCAGTTTGAGGTATGGACTAGCGGGCAATGAGCAGTTCTTC
CASSLRYGLAGNEQFF
>NA|TRBJ1-6|TRBV30|NA
TGTGCCTGGAGTGTACTTCGAAATTCACCCCTCCACTTT
CAWSVLRNSPLHF
>NA|TRBJ1-2|TRBV21-1|NA
TGTGCCAGCAGCAAGCGGGGTCATGGCTACACCTTC
CASSKRGHGYTF
>TRBD1|TRBJ1-3|TRBV11-2|NA
TGTGCCTTCGGGCGGACAGGGGCTGGAAACACCATATATTTT
CAFGRTGAGNTIYF
>TRBD2|TRBJ2-7|TRBV7-8|NA
TGTGCCAGCAGCTTAAGACTAGCGGGCGCCTACGAGCAGTACTTC
CASSLRLAGAYEQYF
>NA|TRBJ1-1|TRBV19|NA
TGTGCCAGTAGTATTATTCGGAACACTGAAGCTTTCTTT
CASSIIRNTEAFF
>NA|TRBJ1-2|TRBV19|NA
TGTGCCAGTAGTGTCAGGGGTGGAAACCCCTATGGCTACACCTTC
CASSVRGGNPYGYTF
>TRBD2|TRBJ2-1|TRBV29-1|NA
TGCAGCGTTCGGGGGGGCTCCTACAATGAGCAGTTCTTC
CSVRGGSYNEQFF
>NA|TRBJ2-7|TRBV9|NA
TGTGCCAGCAGCGTAGAACTAGCTGGGGACGAGCAGTACTTC
CASSVELAGDEQYF
>TRBD2|TRBJ2-2|TRBV5-1|NA
TGCGCCAGCAGCTTGGTACTAGCGGGAGCGGACACCGGGGAGCTGTTTTTT
CASSLVLAGADTGELFF
>TRBD1|TRBJ1-1|TRBV6-5|NA
TGTGCCAGCAGCTGGACAGGGAACACTGAAGCTTTCTTT
CASSWTGNTEAFF
>TRBD1|TRBJ1-1|TRBV7-9|few
TGTGCCATCGTGACAGGGGGGATTACTGAAGCTTTCTTT
CAIVTGGITEAFF
>TRBD1|TRBJ2-1|TRBV2|NA
TGTGCCAGCAGCGATGAGAGGACAGGGATCTACAATGAGCAGTTCTTC
CASSDERTGIYNEQFF
>TRBD2|TRBJ2-1|TRBV7-6|NA
TGTGCCAGCAGCTTAGCCTCCGGGACTATCCTTTACAATGAGCAGTTCTTC
CASSLASGTILYNEQFF
>NA|TRBJ1-2|TRBV6-5|NA
TGTGCCAGCAGTTACTATCCGGGGGGCGCGGATGGCTACACCTTC
CASSYYPGGADGYTF
>NA|TRBJ2-7|TRBV15|few
TGTGCCACCAGCAGAGATCTGTCCTACGAGCAGTACTTC
CATSRDLSYEQYF
>TRBD2|TRBJ2-3|TRBV7-3|NA
TGTGCCAGCAGCGTACTAGCGGATACGAATACGCAGTATTTT
CASSVLADTNTQYF
>NA|TRBJ2-3|TRBV2|NA
TGTGCCAGCAGTGAAAGCCCCGGTCCAATACTGCTCAATACGCAGTATTTT
CASSESPGPILLNTQYF
>NA|TRBJ2-1|TRBV27|NA
TGTGCCAGCAACCTCCATACAGGTTCCTACAATGAGCAGTTCTTC
CASNLHTGSYNEQFF
>TRBD2|TRBJ2-7|TRBV6-1|NA
TGTGCCAGCAATAGCCTAGCGGGAGGCTACGAGCAGTACTTC
CASNSLAGGYEQYF
>NA|TRBJ1-2|TRBV9|NA
TGTGCCAGCAGCGCGCGAGCGGGTGGGTTTTACTATGGCTACACCTTC
CASSARAGGFYYGYTF
>NA|TRBJ2-7|TRBV29-1|NA
TGCAGCGTTGTTTGGACAGACCCCTACGAGCAGTACTTC
CSVVWTDPYEQYF
>TRBD1|TRBJ2-7|TRBV18|NA
TGTGCCAGTCGCGCCGGGACAGGGGCCTACGAGCAGTACTTC
CASRAGTGAYEQYF
>TRBD1|TRBJ2-7|TRBV18|NA
TGTGCCAGCTCACCGGACAGGGGTCCCTACGAGCAGTACTTC
CASSPDRGPYEQYF
>NA|TRBJ2-7|TRBV7-9|NA
TGTTCCAGCAGCTTAGTTGTGGGAGTAAACTCCTACGAGCAGTACTTC
CSSSLVVGVNSYEQYF
>NA|TRBJ1-2|TRBV4-3|NA
TGCGCCAGCAGCCAAGAACGACAGACCACCAACTATGGCTACACCTTC
CASSQERQTTNYGYTF
>TRBD2|TRBJ2-1|TRBV19|NA
TGTGCCAGCGGTTCTAGCGGGAGGACCAATGAGCAGTTCTTC
CASGSSGRTNEQFF
>NA|TRBJ2-7|TRBV7-9|NA
TGTGCCAGCAACCGGGGGAGTGCCGGGTACGAGCAGTACTTC
CASNRGSAGYEQYF
>NA|TRBJ2-7|TRBV1|once
TGCACCAGCAGCCAAGAAACTTACAGGGGGCCGTCCTACGAGCAGTACTTC
CTSSQETYRGPSYEQYF
>TRBD2|TRBJ2-1|TRBV7-9|NA
TGTGCCAGCAGCTCGGAGGGTGCGGGGACTATCTACAATGAGCAGTTCTTC
CASSSEGAGTIYNEQFF